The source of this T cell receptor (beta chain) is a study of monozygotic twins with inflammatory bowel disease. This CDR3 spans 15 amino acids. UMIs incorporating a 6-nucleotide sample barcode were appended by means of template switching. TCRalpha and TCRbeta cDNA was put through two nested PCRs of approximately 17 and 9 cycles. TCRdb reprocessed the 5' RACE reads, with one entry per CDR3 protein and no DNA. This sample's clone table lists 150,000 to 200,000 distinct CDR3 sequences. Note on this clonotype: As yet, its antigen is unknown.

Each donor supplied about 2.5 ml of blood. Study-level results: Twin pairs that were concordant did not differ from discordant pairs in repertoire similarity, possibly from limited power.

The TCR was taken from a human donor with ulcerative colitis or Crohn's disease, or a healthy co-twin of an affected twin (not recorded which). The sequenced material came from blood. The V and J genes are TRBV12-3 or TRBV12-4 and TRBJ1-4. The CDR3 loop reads CASSLGAGRREKLFF.